This TCR beta chain was identified in a study of T cell changes during pregnancy in multiple sclerosis. The method was immunoSEQ multiplex PCR; TCRdb's version includes in-frame clones alone and lacks a portion of them. This sample has approximately 82,000 clones, with 75% to 95% found just once. The source of this sequence is a female donor with multiple sclerosis, enrolled in a pregnancy study. Sequenced material: CD4+ T cells from peripheral blood mononuclear cells, taken in the second trimester of pregnancy.

CDR3 sequence: CASSVEGRSSYEQYF. DNA of the CDR3: TGTGCCAGCAGCGTGGAGGGACGGAGCTCCTACGAGCAGTACTTC. V usage is TRBV9 and J usage is TRBJ2-7, with D possibly being TRBD2 (6 bases). CDR1 is SGDLS, CDR2 YYNGEE, per germline. The CDR3 covers 15 residues. The germline V and J ends were trimmed by 2 bases and 0 bases, with 12 bases remaining between them.